The clone carrying this TCR beta chain was detected only once. This sample was taken from a study of OX40 agonist ivuxolimab in advanced cancers. Study summary: Ivuxolimab is an agonistic anti-OX40 (CD134) antibody, and patients were treated with it.

The CDR3 covers 14 residues. Germline trimming cut 4 bases from V and 2 bases from J; bases unmatched to any gene: 3. Germline-derived CDR1 and CDR2 are MNHEY and SVGAGI. Sequencing was performed with immunoSEQ multiplex PCR; in TCRdb, only in-frame clones are kept and a portion is missing. Seen here are about 63,000 clones, approximately 92% observed once, and the top ten hold approximately 12%. This sequence was found in an adult with an advanced solid tumor such as melanoma, head and neck, liver or kidney cancer. The chain is built from TRBV6-5 and TRBJ2-3; 7 bases fit TRBD1. The sample consisted of CD4+ or CD8+ T cells sorted from blood, taken in a trial of the OX40 agonist ivuxolimab. The CDR3 DNA is TGTGCCAGCAGTTCGGACAGGCTCACAGATACGCAGTATTTT. It specifies CASSSDRLTDTQYF.